Given below is one T cell receptor (beta chain) in context. The antigen this receptor binds is unknown. Per-nucleotide qualities are absent, and no much larger clonotype sits a single base away. The data derive from a study of cytomegalovirus exposure and HLA in healthy donors (dated by TCRdb to about 2017). Regarding the research as a whole: According to an earlier analysis of a few hundred of the donors, some 180 million T cells yielded over 100 million unique TCR beta sequences and about 300 Gb of sequence data. An early release that covered fewer than 750 HLA-typed donors contained about 300 gigabases of sequencing data and around 80 million unique TCR sequences. Among the roughly 400 genotyped donors, about 85% belonged to the genetic ancestry cluster associated with self-reported Caucasian donors. The study aimed to test whether cataloging public T cell receptors could reveal signatures of past pathogen exposure. Using immunosequencing, the study profiled T cell repertoires from around 670 subjects and related those repertoires to cytomegalovirus serostatus. A separate validation cohort of about 110 different subjects was used in addition to the roughly 700-subject first cohort. The study combined high-throughput TCR immunosequencing, statistical association of individual TCRs with disease status, and machine learning to predict cytomegalovirus infection status. A later analysis re-examined previously published TCR beta repertoires from more than 600 donors and added high-resolution HLA genotyping to investigate patterns of TCR occurrence. Rather than drawing on any new phenotypic data, the later analysis identified candidate immune exposures from TCR beta sequences and the way those sequences occurred across donors. To decide whether each TCR beta V gene segment behaved as functional or pseudogenic, an earlier analysis of approximately 620 of the donors relied on high-throughput TCR beta sequencing. Donor age, sex, ethnicity and CMV serostatus were collected together with the repertoire data. In a later genetic analysis, genome-wide SNP genotypes for about 65% of the 666 donors were used, and that subset was treated as a discovery cohort. All discovery cohort repertoires had been generated using a single sequencing platform. HLA typing covered class I and class II loci at four-digit resolution. Typing coverage varied by locus: roughly 620-640 donors for A, B, C, DRB1 and DQB1; under 550 for DQA1; around 570 for DPA1; approximately 490 for DPB1. Roughly five DR-DQ haplotypes were treated as single units for association and clustering because of strong linkage in the cohort. On average, around 240,000 unique TCR beta nucleotide sequences were sequenced per donor among 398 genotyped donors of the cohort, with 15% to 20% of those sequences being non-productive.

Inclusive of the bounding cysteine and phenylalanine, the CDR3 is 13 residues long. The retained sequence is limited to the CDR3, 39 bases, with the frame set at the first base. The germline V gene sets CDR1 to MNHEY and CDR2 to SVGAGI. Trimming removed 8 bases from V and 6 bases from J, leaving 17 bases between the germline ends. Library method: the immunoSEQ multiplex PCR assay. For the multiplex PCR, a mixture combining 60 forward primers for TCR Vbeta segments and 13 reverse primers for TCR Jbeta segments was used. The CDR3 region of rearranged TCR beta genes was amplified from genomic DNA with a multiplex PCR assay. The amplified TCR beta libraries were sequenced on the Illumina HiSeq System as 87-base-pair reads. From the authors' description of their analysis: In a later analysis, tens of millions of unique TCR beta chains were counted across the 666 repertoires, and roughly 11 million of these chains were shared by at least two donors. Raw reads were error-corrected and collapsed into unique sequences with a nearest-neighbor algorithm that merged closely related sequences to remove PCR and sequencing errors. To assign V, D and J gene segments, CDR3 sequences were aligned to IMGT reference sequences. Each retained sequence needed at least a six-nucleotide match to both a V gene segment and a J gene segment. A rearrangement counted as productive if the CDR3 had no stop codons and remained in frame with V and J, and every other rearrangement counted as non-productive. Following IMGT convention, CDR3 was defined as the stretch from the second conserved V-encoded cysteine to the conserved J-encoded phenylalanine. Sequences without an unambiguous match to a single V gene segment were excluded from the earlier analysis of several hundred of the donors. An earlier analysis of several hundred of the donors called V segments functional above 56.7% productive rearrangements and segregating when the between-donor standard deviation exceeded 5%. A statistical classification framework was developed to diagnose cytomegalovirus status using the catalog of TCR beta chain sequences. In a later analysis, V and J genes were assigned by comparing TCR nucleotide sequences against IMGT/GENE-DB human TR gene sequences. A later analysis assigned CDR3 sequences and most-parsimonious VDJ recombination scenarios with the TCRdist pipeline. In a later analysis, each TCR beta chain was defined by its CDR3 amino acid sequence together with its V-gene family, and reads lacking a unique V-gene family were excluded. To address suspected cross-contamination and a sequencing artifact, a later analysis removed roughly 640 highly shared, low-generation-probability nucleotide sequences. A later analysis calculated a clonal expansion index for each public chain from normalized within-repertoire ranks of inferred template counts. A later analysis computed generation probabilities with a VDJ recombination model fitted to out-of-frame rearrangements, and checked the results against IGoR. In a later analysis, hypergeometric tests were used to score TCR-TCR, TCR-HLA and TCR-CMV co-occurrence, with a repertoire-size bias correction applied to TCR pairs. A later analysis estimated false discovery rates by permuting HLA or CMV assignments 20 times. In a later analysis, co-occurring TCRs were grouped using DBSCAN, with TCRdist sequence similarity added in when clustering inside HLA-allele-positive subsets. For co-occurrence clustering, repertoires with fewer than 30,000 or more than 120,000 public chains were excluded, along with five repertoires with anomalous nucleotide sharing. This immuneACCESS table, as held by TCRdb, lists in-frame sequences with V and J called but not all clones. Of the missing ones, under half trace to an unresolved V gene in checked studies; the others have no known cause. From that table come the V and J calls and clone size; the DNA was used to work out D and trimming. The sample records about 150,000 clones, around two thirds of which are singletons. Approximately 1.6% of the sample is taken by the ten largest.

The cohort consisted of hundreds of healthy bone marrow donors. At the time of sampling, every cohort member was nominally healthy, though immune exposures that went unrecorded were likely present. The donor tested CMV seronegative, placing the donor among the roughly 340 seronegative members of the cohort. A peripheral blood sample was collected from each donor, and TCR beta sequencing was performed on peripheral blood mononuclear cells. The Qiagen DNeasy Blood Extraction Kit was used to extract genomic DNA from the blood cell samples. The paper as a whole reports these results and caveats: Immune exposure information for the cohort was limited to CMV serostatus. In a later analysis, the rate of TCR association differed among HLA loci, with DRB1 alleles having the most associated TCRs and HLA-C alleles having the fewest. Specific HLA alleles were associated with roughly 16,000 TCR beta sequences at a false discovery rate of 0.05 in a later analysis. A later analysis reported that several top co-occurrence clusters appeared linked to parvovirus B19, influenza, CMV and Epstein-Barr virus. Most TCR sequences were seen in very few donors, while some public TCRs were found in many individuals. Three of the identified cytomegalovirus-associated TCR beta chains were confirmed in vitro to be specific for cytomegalovirus antigens. Presence/absence analyses assumed roughly uniform sequencing depth across donors, an assumption that may not hold. Compared with equally common non-associated chains, HLA-associated TCR beta chains in a later analysis were more clonally expanded and had lower generation probabilities. In a later analysis, most CMV-associated TCR beta chains were found to appear HLA-restricted, with HLA associations seemingly driven largely by CMV exposure. It was suggested by the authors that the approach could potentially be generalized to other disease states and immunological phenotypes. A further reported finding was that TCR beta sequences accurately predicted the HLA-A and HLA-B alleles for most subjects in the first cohort. Some IMGT-functional V segments, including TRBV6-2 and TRBV6-3, could not be distinguished by the 87-base-pair reads and were therefore excluded. Because counts were too low, approximately 15 rarely observed V segments, including chromosome 9 orphons, were excluded from the earlier analysis of fewer than 650 of the donors. In both the original and validation cohorts, the classifier was reported to diagnose cytomegalovirus status with high specificity and sensitivity. A later genetic analysis reported fewer N-insertions in productive TCRs among donors in an Asian-associated ancestry cluster than the approximately 700-donor mean. When HLA alleles, especially DR and DQ, strongly co-occurred, attributing TCR associations to individual alleles was difficult. A cluster of highly shared sequence variants was judged likely to represent a technical artifact of the sequencing pipeline. The study gave a list of some 150 TCR beta chains associated with cytomegalovirus. Because HLA typing was missing for some donors at each locus, association tests included only the typed subset. Correlated functional status among segregating V segments might reflect linkage disequilibrium, but an unknown experimental factor could not be ruled out. This cohort had only TCR beta chains sequenced, and the lack of alpha or paired-chain data limited which features could be detected. A later genetic analysis associated a missense DCLRE1C variant with V-gene and J-gene trimming of TCR beta chains, and an independent cohort replicated the association. In an earlier analysis of 587 of the donors, most TCR beta V segments appeared in productive rearrangements about 90% or about 30% of the time, broadly matching IMGT annotations.

The chain couples TRBV6-5 to TRBJ2-7; the best D guess is TRBD1, with 6 bases matching. What was sequenced was PBMCs. The receptor's source is a woman younger than 30 in good health and CMV-seronegative. The DNA reads TGTGCCAGCTCGCACAGGGTTGGGGGCGAGCAGTACTTC. This gives the protein CASSHRVGGEQYF.